This T cell receptor (beta chain) was identified during a study of graft-versus-host responses after intestinal transplantation. As for the study in general: Recipients had transplants, and these were multivisceral, liver-intestinal, or isolated intestinal. Study-wide results and caveats: Clonal ratios of graft-versus-host to host-versus-graft in allografts were high for patients exhibiting graft-donor T cell macrochimerism. Researchers found peak circulating GvH clone levels linked to early post-transplant HvG declines.

A word on this clone: Its target is not known.

In germline, CDR1 is MNHEY, CDR2 SMNVEV (reference sequence). V was pared by 3 bases and J by 5 bases, with 10 bases between. This CDR3 region has 13 residues. The assay was immunoSEQ multiplex PCR, and TCRdb's table has in-frame clones only and misses some. The sample contains tens of thousands of clones, under 85% of which appear only once. The chain is built from TRBV27 and TRBJ1-2, with D perhaps TRBD1 (5 bases). Here the sequenced sample was unstimulated CD8+ T cells sorted from spleen or lymph node cells, taken before intestinal transplant. This TCR came from a human donor who received an intestinal transplant. DNA of the CDR3: TGTGCCAGCAGTTTCAACAGGAAATATGGCTACACCTTC. Protein: CASSFNRKYGYTF.